These T cell receptor beta chains were read from a single sample in a study of cytomegalovirus exposure and HLA in healthy donors. Produced via immunoSEQ multiplex PCR; TCRdb's table is partial and in-frame only. The repertoire holds some 240,000 clones, around four fifths seen once, with 5.5% to 7% in the top ten. Material: PBMCs. The receptor source for this set is a woman younger than 35 in good health and CMV-seronegative. CDR3s leave out the opening cysteine and the closing phenylalanine or tryptophan. Clone size is given for some rows only: seen once, a few or many times, or a class if the clone is expanded.

>TRBV19|few
ASTPSLAESGNQPQH
>TRBV9|-
ASSVGGYSYEQY
>TRBV7-8|-
ASRSGTVNSPLH
>TRBV5-1|once
ASSGRGRSRASNQPQH
>TRBV19|-
ASKWGGPTYNSPLH
>TRBV5-1|once
ASSLSGGGSEAF
>TRBV19|-
ASSMTSPYNEQF
>TRBV27|-
ASSLPYRGLSNQPQH
>TRBV5-6|-
ASSLSPGYSVTGQY
>TRBV5-1|once
ASSTAGGAGVVEQY
>TRBV4-1|-
ASSPQGSSYNEQF
>TRBV27|once
ASSLGQGARNEQF
>TRBV6-1|-
ASSRDLYGYT
>TRBV2|-
ASSAGPSTDTQY
>TRBV28|once
ASRVSNQPQH
>TRBV7-2|-
ASSSRDITRACT
>TRBV9|-
ASSVTGVYTGELF
>TRBV27|-
ASGQGLNEQF
>TRBV4-1|-
ASSQAPKGPYNEQF
>TRBV9|many
ASSAGTSGRRVGYEQY
>TRBV30|-
AWRLRRNTEAF
>TRBV6-5|-
ASAGGYEQY
>TRBV29-1|-
SVVGQGKAGANVLT
>TRBV9|-
ASSVVSSGGGDTQY
>TRBV4-2|-
ASSQEPAGAGVSTGELF
>TRBV28|-
ASNQGTGGANYGYT
>TRBV2|-
ASSSGLAGGLAKNIQY